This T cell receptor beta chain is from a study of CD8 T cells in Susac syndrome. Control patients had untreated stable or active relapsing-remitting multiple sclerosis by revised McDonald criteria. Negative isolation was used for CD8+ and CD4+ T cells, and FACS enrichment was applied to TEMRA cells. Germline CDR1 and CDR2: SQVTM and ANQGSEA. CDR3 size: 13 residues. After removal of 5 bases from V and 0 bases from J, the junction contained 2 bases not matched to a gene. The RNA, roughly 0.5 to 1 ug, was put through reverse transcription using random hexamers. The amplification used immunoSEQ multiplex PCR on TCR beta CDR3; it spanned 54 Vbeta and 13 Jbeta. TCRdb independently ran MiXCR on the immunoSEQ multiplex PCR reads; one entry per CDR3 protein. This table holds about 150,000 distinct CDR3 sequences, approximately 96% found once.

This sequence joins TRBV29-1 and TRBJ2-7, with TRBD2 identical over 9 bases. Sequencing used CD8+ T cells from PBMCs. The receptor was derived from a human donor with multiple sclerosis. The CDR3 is CSVYSGGSYEQYF. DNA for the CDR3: TGCAGCGTTTATAGCGGGGGCTCCTACGAGCAGTACTTC.